The 19 T cell receptor beta chains presented below share a single source sample, sequenced in a study of blood T cell repertoires in COVID-19. Using immunoSEQ multiplex PCR, the repertoire was profiled, and TCRdb retains in-frame clones only, with some absent. The sample carries around 100,000 clones, 89% recorded once. The specimen sequenced was peripheral blood. The receptors shown here come from a woman aged 60-75 years with acute or convalescent COVID-19.

The CDR3 DNA reads TGTGCCAGCAGCGTGGGGACAGGGGGCGACTATGGCTACACCTTC. Amino acid sequence: CASSVGTGGDYGYTF. This chain uses TRBV9 with TRBJ1-2; 12 nucleotides match TRBD1. The germline V gene has CDR1 SGDLS and CDR2 YYNGEE. Germline trimming cut 2 bases from V and 3 bases from J; bases unmatched to any gene: 2. CDR3 length: 15 residues.

The rearrangement joins TRBV19 to TRBJ2-7; no reliable D call. The CDR3 sequence is 14 residues long. Germline V CDR1 and CDR2: LNHDA, SQIVND (reference sequence). The CDR3 sequence: CASSIRLQSSEQYV. CDR3 sequence (DNA): TGTGCCAGTAGTATCCGTCTTCAGTCCTCCGAGCAGTACGTC.

For the CDR3, the DNA is TGTGCCAGCAGCCTGAGACAGGTGATTTACTTC. Protein sequence: CASSLRQVIYF. The genes are TRBV5-8 and TRBJ2-7; maybe TRBD1 (6 bases). The CDR3 length is 11 residues. The germline CDR1 and CDR2 sequences are SGHTS and YDEGEE. V was clipped by 4 bases and J by 13 bases, with 15 bases between them.

The chain employs TRBV28 and TRBJ2-5; the D gene is possibly TRBD1 (5 bases). CDR3 length: 12 residues. Trimming shortened V by 3 bases and J by 4 bases, and 6 bases separated the two germline ends. Germline CDR1 and CDR2: MDHEN and SYDVKM. CDR3 nucleotide sequence: TGTGCCAGCAGTTTCAGGGCAGAGACCCAGTACTTC. This codes for CASSFRAETQYF. The whole variable domain, filled in from reference TRBV28 and TRBJ2-5, reads DVKVTQSSRYLVKRTGEKVFLECVQDMDHENMFWYRQDPGLGLRLIYFSYDVKMKEKGDIPEGYSVSREKKERFSLILESASTNQTSMYLCASSFRAETQYFGPGTRLLVL.

The gene calls are TRBV5-1 and TRBJ2-1; 12 bases match TRBD2. Germline CDR1 is SGHRS and CDR2 is YFSETQ. V lost 4 bases and J lost 7; bases outside the gene matches: 6. The CDR3 length is 15 residues. The CDR3 protein is CASSQTSGRMNEQFF. The CDR3, as DNA: TGCGCCAGCAGCCAAACTAGCGGGAGGATGAATGAGCAGTTCTTC.

The V call is TRBV27, the J call TRBJ2-6; 7 nucleotides align to TRBD1. Trimming took 2 bases from V and 2 from J; bases not matched to a gene: 3. From germline, CDR1 is MNHEY and CDR2 SMNVEV (reference sequence). The length of the CDR3 is 16 residues. In nucleotides, the CDR3 is TGTGCCAGCAGTTTAGTAGGGGGCGCTGGGGCCAACGTCCTGACTTTC. It specifies CASSLVGGAGANVLTF.

The V call is TRBV10-3, the J call TRBJ2-5; TRBD1 might be the D (5 bases). CDR3 length: 14 amino acids. Germline CDR1 reads ENHRY; CDR2 reads SYGVKD. Trimming removed 4 bases from V and 4 bases from J, with 13 bases in between. Here the CDR3 reads CAISGVRDSETQYF. CDR3 DNA sequence: TGTGCCATCAGTGGGGTCAGGGATTCAGAGACCCAGTACTTC.

The chain carries TRBV11-2 and TRBJ2-3; TRBD2 is a possible D gene (5 bases). CDR3 length: 15 residues. The V end was cut by 1 base, the J end by 5 bases, with 13 bases between. The germline V gene encodes CDR1 SGHAT and CDR2 FQNNGV. In DNA form, the CDR3 reads TGTGCCAGCAGCTTAGGGGTAGGTGGAGGAGATACGCAGTATTTT. It is translated as CASSLGVGGGDTQYF.

The rearrangement links TRBV6-1 to TRBJ1-2; 10 bases are shared with TRBD1. After removal of 8 bases from V and 5 bases from J, the junction contained 8 bases not matched to a gene. The length of the CDR3 is 14 residues. Germline V gene lookup returns CDR1 MNHNS and CDR2 SASEGT. The CDR3 spells CASGNGQGVYGYTF. The CDR3, as DNA: TGTGCCAGCGGGAACGGACAGGGGGTTTATGGCTACACCTTC.

The genes are TRBV14 and TRBJ2-7, with 8 positions matching TRBD2. CDR1 and CDR2 from the germline V gene are SGHDN and FVKESK. CDR3 length: 14 amino acids. Trimming removed 4 bases from V and 0 bases from J; junction bases left unmatched: 2. The CDR3 here is CASSLGLDSYEQYF. Written as DNA, the CDR3 is TGTGCCAGCAGCCTGGGACTAGACTCCTACGAGCAGTACTTC.

The V gene is TRBV6-5, the J gene TRBJ1-2; perhaps TRBD1 as D (6 bases). CDR3 length: 15 amino acids. CDR1 and CDR2 from the germline V gene are MNHEY and SVGAGI. Deletions cut 5 bases from V and 8 bases from J, with 21 bases between. Written as DNA, the CDR3 is TGTGCCAGCAGTCCGACAGGCCCCCAGATCGGGGGCTACACCTTC. This translates into CASSPTGPQIGGYTF.

The rearrangement joins TRBV11-2 to TRBJ2-7; the match to TRBD2 covers 13 bases. There are 16 residues in the CDR3. V gave up 4 bases and J gave up 4 bases; unmatched junction bases: 7. From germline, CDR1 is SGHAT and CDR2 FQNNGV. The CDR3 spells CASSSLTSGRYYEQYV. The CDR3 DNA sequence: TGTGCCAGCAGCTCGCTGACTAGCGGGAGGTATTACGAGCAGTACGTC.

The genes are TRBV7-8 and TRBJ2-1; D is perhaps TRBD2 (5 bases). This CDR3 is built from 13 residues. V dropped 2 bases and J dropped 7 bases, with 9 bases sitting between them. From germline, CDR1 is SGHVS and CDR2 FQNEAQ. In nucleotides, the CDR3 is TGTGCCAGCAGCTTACCGGGAAGGAATGAGCAGTTCTTC. This codes for CASSLPGRNEQFF.

The rearrangement links TRBV19 to TRBJ2-6, with 8 bases aligning to TRBD2. The CDR3 runs 16 residues. Losses at the gene ends were 7 bases for V and 1 base for J; bases not matched to a gene: 6. The germline V gene encodes CDR1 LNHDA and CDR2 SQIVND (reference sequence). CDR3: CASIGRAWSGANVLTF. The CDR3 DNA sequence: TGTGCCAGTATCGGGAGGGCCTGGTCTGGGGCCAACGTCCTGACTTTC.

The V gene is TRBV6-5, the J gene TRBJ1-2; the D gene is possibly TRBD1 (6 bases). The CDR3 extends over 14 amino acids. V dropped 4 bases and J dropped 8 bases, with 17 bases sitting between them. Germline V lookup: CDR1 MNHEY, CDR2 SVGAGI. CDR3 in amino acids: CASSLTGRRDGYTF. Here the CDR3 DNA reads TGTGCCAGCAGTTTAACAGGGAGAAGGGACGGCTACACCTTC.

The chain links TRBV23-1 to TRBJ1-2, with unresolved D. TRBV23-1 is an open reading frame whose function is uncertain. V lost 11 bases to trimming and J lost 8 bases, with 9 bases between them. CDR3 length: 9 residues. The CDR3 protein is CADFWGYTF. CDR3 DNA sequence: TGCGCCGACTTCTGGGGCTACACCTTC.

The rearrangement joins TRBV12-3 or TRBV12-4 to TRBJ1-2; 8 bases fit TRBD1. The CDR3 covers 13 residues. V lost 6 bases and J lost 4; bases outside the gene matches: 4. The CDR3 reads CASSGQGTYGYTF. The CDR3 region has the DNA TGTGCCAGCAGCGGACAGGGAACCTATGGCTACACCTTC.

The V and J genes are TRBV5-1 and TRBJ1-2, with D perhaps TRBD1 (6 bases). The germline CDR1 and CDR2 sequences are SGHRS and YFSETQ. This CDR3 contains 14 residues. V lost 4 bases to trimming and J lost 8 bases, with 18 bases between them. DNA of the CDR3: TGCGCCAGCAGCCTGAATACAGGGCCCCAGGGCTACACCTTC. Its translation is CASSLNTGPQGYTF. The full variable domain, with the rest looked up from reference TRBV5-1 and TRBJ1-2, is KAGVTQTPRYLIKTRGQQVTLSCSPISGHRSVSWYQQTPGQGLQFLFEYFSETQRNKGNFPGRFSGRQFSNSRSEMNVSTLELGDSALYLCASSLNTGPQGYTFGSGTRLTVV.

The V and J genes are TRBV7-9 and TRBJ1-2; 10 nucleotides match TRBD1. This CDR3 spans 15 amino acids. CDR1 is SEHNR, CDR2 FQNEAQ, per germline (reference sequence). The ends lost 5 bases at V and 4 bases at J; junction bases unmatched: 7. This chain's CDR3 is CASSARDRGVYGYTF. The CDR3 nucleotides read TGTGCCAGCAGCGCCAGGGACAGGGGAGTCTATGGCTACACCTTC.